These 13 T cell receptor beta chains originate from one sample sequenced in a study of blood T cell repertoires in COVID-19. TCRdb keeps only in-frame clones here, not all; method: immunoSEQ multiplex PCR. The sample holds about 160,000 clones, roughly 73% seen once. Sequencing was carried out using peripheral blood. The receptors come from a man aged 70 or older with acute or convalescent COVID-19.

J is TRBJ2-1 and V is TRBV7-8; 14 nucleotides agree with TRBD2. The CDR3 consists of 19 residues. The germline V gene encodes CDR1 SGHVS and CDR2 FQNEAQ. Unmatched junction bases numbered 7, after V lost 3 bases and J lost 0 bases. The CDR3 here is CASSFGLAGGFSSYNEQFF. The CDR3 DNA follows: TGTGCCAGCAGCTTCGGACTAGCGGGGGGCTTCAGCTCCTACAATGAGCAGTTCTTC.

The chain joins TRBV2 to TRBJ2-2, with a possible D match to TRBD2 (5 bases). CDR3 size: 15 residues. V lost 5 bases and J 0 bases, leaving 10 bases between the germline ends. From germline, CDR1 is SNHLY and CDR2 FYNNEI. The chain's CDR3 is CASSQMRANTGELFF. The DNA of the CDR3 is TGTGCCAGCAGTCAGATGCGGGCGAACACCGGGGAGCTGTTTTTT.

V and J are TRBV18 and TRBJ2-7; unclear D gene. This CDR3 has 15 residues. Germline assignment: CDR1 KGHSH and CDR2 LQKENI. Between the trimmed V and J ends, which lost 1 base and 6 bases, there was a span of 16 bases. CDR3 coding DNA: TGTGCCAGCTCACCACTCAGGTCATGGTTTGGCGAGCAGTACTTC. Translating it yields CASSPLRSWFGEQYF.

The J gene is TRBJ2-5, the V gene TRBV4-2, with 8 bases identical to TRBD2. Trimming cost V 4 bases and J 3 bases; bases outside gene matches: 7. The CDR3 spans 15 residues. CDR1 is LGHNA, CDR2 YNFKEQ, per germline. This chain's CDR3 is CASSRSRGGEETQYF. The CDR3 nucleotides are TGTGCCAGCAGCCGATCACGGGGGGGGGAAGAGACCCAGTACTTC.

This chain joins TRBV4-2 and TRBJ1-1; no firm D call. The CDR3 is 13 residues long. Germline CDR1 and CDR2: LGHNA and YNFKEQ. V lost 2 bases, J lost 2 bases, and 6 bases lay in between. This chain's CDR3 is CASSQWANTEAFF. The CDR3 DNA follows: TGTGCCAGCAGCCAATGGGCTAACACTGAAGCTTTCTTT.

The chain couples TRBV28 to TRBJ2-5; 9 nucleotides line up with TRBD2. The CDR3 has 13 residues. V dropped 4 bases and J dropped 6; count of bases not matched to a gene: 3. Per the germline V gene, CDR1 is MDHEN and CDR2 is SYDVKM. DNA for the CDR3: TGTGCCAGCAGTTATAGCGGGAGCAAGACCCAGTACTTC. Translation: CASSYSGSKTQYF.

The gene calls are TRBV19 and TRBJ1-2; 10 bases map to TRBD1. Per germline, CDR1 LNHDA and CDR2 SQIVND (reference sequence). CDR3 size: 11 residues. V lost 10 bases, J lost 6 bases, and 2 bases stayed unmatched. The CDR3 DNA reads TGTGCCACCGGACAGGGGGATGGCTACACCTTC. It encodes CATGQGDGYTF.

The chain couples TRBV25-1 to TRBJ2-3, with 10 bases identical to TRBD2. Per the germline V gene, CDR1 is MGHDK and CDR2 is SYGVNS. The CDR3 contains 15 residues. V shed 6 bases, J shed 1 base, and the junction held 4 bases outside the gene matches. For the CDR3, the DNA is TGTGCCAGCAGCCAAGGGACTAGCGGCACAGATACGCAGTATTTT. Protein: CASSQGTSGTDTQYF. Looking up the rest from reference TRBV25-1 and TRBJ2-3 gives the full variable domain: EADIYQTPRYLVIGTGKKITLECSQTMGHDKMYWYQQDPGMELHLIHYSYGVNSTEKGDLSSESTVSRIRTEHFPLTLESARPSHTSQYLCASSQGTSGTDTQYFGPGTRLTVL.

Only one count was recorded for this clone. V is TRBV6-5 and J is TRBJ1-6; 7 bases agree with TRBD1. CDR1 and CDR2 from the germline V gene are MNHEY and SVGAGI. CDR3 length: 14 residues. Trimming removed 6 bases from V and 9 bases from J; junction bases left unmatched: 8. CDR3 DNA: TGTGCCAGCAGCCCGACAGGGTATGGTTCACCCCTCCACTTT. Protein sequence: CASSPTGYGSPLHF.

This chain links TRBV5-1 with TRBJ1-4; possible D gene TRBD1, 6 bases. Germline CDR1 is SGHRS and CDR2 is YFSETQ. CDR3 size: 15 residues. Trimming stripped 4 bases from V and 6 bases from J, with 16 bases between. The CDR3 sequence: CASSPTTGWDEKLFF. CDR3 DNA: TGCGCCAGCAGCCCAACGACAGGTTGGGATGAAAAACTGTTTTTT.

The chain is built from TRBV10-3 and TRBJ2-2; possible D gene TRBD2, 5 bases. The CDR3 covers 15 residues. CDR1 ENHRY and CDR2 SYGVKD come from the germline V gene. Trimming shortened V by 2 bases and J by 5 bases, and 12 bases separated the two germline ends. The CDR3 DNA reads TGTGCCATCAGTGAGCGGGGAAGTCCGACCGGGGAGCTGTTTTTT. Translation gives CAISERGSPTGELFF.

The J gene is TRBJ2-3, the V gene TRBV2, with TRBD2 identical over 12 bases. Germline CDR1 is SNHLY and CDR2 is FYNNEI. With 3 bases clipped from V and 8 bases from J, the junction kept 12 bases outside the gene matches. This CDR3 has 17 residues. The chain's CDR3 is CASSDQLAGGLLGTQYF. CDR3 nucleotides: TGTGCCAGCAGTGACCAACTAGCGGGGGGCCTATTGGGTACGCAGTATTTT.

This chain uses TRBV19 with TRBJ1-1; D is uncertain. The CDR3 is 11 amino acids. Trimming left V 8 bases short and J 0 bases short, with 4 bases between. CDR1 and CDR2 from the germline V gene are LNHDA and SQIVND (reference sequence). The CDR3 sequence is CASLLNTEAFF. The CDR3 DNA reads as TGTGCCAGTCTTCTGAACACTGAAGCTTTCTTT.